The rows below give T cell receptor beta chains drawn from one sample of a study of cytomegalovirus exposure and HLA in healthy donors. The data were produced by immunoSEQ multiplex PCR, yet TCRdb's version contains in-frame clones alone and is incomplete. The repertoire holds under 250,000 clones, with roughly 84% as singletons. The source material was PBMCs. The source of these receptors is a boy aged 2 to 10 in good health and CMV-seronegative. The CDR3 runs from the conserved cysteine through the conserved F or W. Each record gives: clone size, D gene, J gene, V gene, CDR3 protein, CDR3 DNA. A D gene is named only where the DNA matches it firmly. Expanded clones are given a class, and other clones once, few, many or no size at all.

- TRBD1 TRBJ2-7 TRBV6-5 CASRSGTGDGEQYF TGTGCCAGCAGATCCGGGACAGGGGATGGCGAGCAGTACTTC
- TRBD1 TRBJ2-6 TRBV9 CASSVDRGSGANVLTF TGTGCCAGCAGCGTAGACAGGGGCTCTGGGGCCAACGTCCTGACTTTC
- TRBD1 TRBJ2-7 TRBV5-1 CASSLEQGPYEQYF TGCGCCAGCAGCTTGGAACAGGGGCCCTACGAGCAGTACTTT
- TRBD2 TRBJ2-2 TRBV9 CASSVPRGGNWTGELFF TGTGCCAGCAGCGTACCTCGCGGGGGGAATTGGACCGGGGAGCTGTTTTTT
- TRBD2 TRBJ2-1 TRBV9 CASSVGASGGGYNEQFF TGTGCCAGCAGCGTAGGGGCTAGCGGGGGGGGTTACAATGAGCAGTTCTTC
- TRBD1 TRBJ2-3 TRBV19 CASSPRGTGYTDTQYF TGTGCCAGTAGTCCCCGCGGGACAGGGTATACAGATACGCAGTATTTT
- TRBD2 TRBJ2-2 TRBV7-8 CASSLRASGGTGELFF TGTGCCAGCAGCTTACGGGCTAGCGGGGGGACCGGGGAGCTGTTTTTT
few TRBD1 TRBJ2-7 TRBV9 CASSVAGQGRDEQYF TGTGCCAGCAGCGTAGCGGGACAGGGACGCGACGAGCAGTACTTC
- - TRBJ2-1 TRBV29-1 CSVEDLGSYNEQFF TGCAGCGTTGAAGATCTCGGGAGCTACAATGAGCAGTTCTTC
- TRBD1 TRBJ2-7 TRBV12-5 CASGKDRVGYEQYF TGTGCTAGTGGCAAGGACAGGGTTGGCTACGAGCAGTACTTC
- - TRBJ1-6 TRBV7-2 CASSLGGGGYNSPLHF TGTGCCAGCAGCTTAGGGGGAGGGGGATATAATTCACCCCTCCACTTT
once TRBD2 TRBJ2-7 TRBV11-2 CASSALGGRAHEQYF TGTGCCAGCAGCGCCTTGGGCGGGAGGGCCCACGAGCAGTACTTC
- - TRBJ2-5 TRBV9 CASSGGRHGETQYF TGTGCCAGCAGCGGGGGGCGACACGGGGAGACCCAGTACTTC
- - TRBJ2-6 TRBV7-9 CASSFPTGANVLTF TGTGCCAGCAGCTTCCCTACTGGGGCCAACGTCCTGACTTTC
once - TRBJ1-1 TRBV5-4 CASSFGSGRGALAFF TGTGCCAGCAGCTTCGGGTCCGGCCGTGGTGCGTTAGCTTTCTTT
- TRBD1 TRBJ2-3 TRBV18 CASSPQQGATDTQYF TGTGCCAGCTCACCACAACAGGGGGCAACAGATACGCAGTATTTT
- TRBD1 TRBJ1-1 TRBV6-4 CASSTGDGTEAFF TGTGCCAGCAGCACAGGGGATGGCACTGAAGCTTTCTTT
- TRBD2 TRBJ2-1 TRBV25-1 CASIKETSGLNEQFF TGTGCCAGCATAAAGGAGACTAGCGGGCTCAATGAGCAGTTCTTC
few - TRBJ1-1 TRBV6-5 CASSNGRRSEAFF TGTGCCAGCAGCAACGGTCGGCGGAGTGAAGCTTTCTTT
- - TRBJ2-5 TRBV11-2 CASSLPGKETQYF TGTGCCAGCAGCTTACCAGGAAAAGAGACCCAGTACTTC
- - TRBJ2-7 TRBV5-6 CASSLAIGAYEQYF TGTGCCAGCAGCTTGGCCATCGGGGCCTACGAGCAGTACTTC
- - TRBJ1-2 TRBV6-1 CASSEAARYYGYTF TGTGCCAGCAGTGAAGCGGCCCGTTACTATGGCTACACCTTC
few - TRBJ2-7 TRBV5-1 CASSLEVRLPYEQYF TGCGCCAGCAGCTTGGAGGTTAGACTACCCTACGAGCAGTACTTC
- - TRBJ2-7 TRBV4-2 CASSQDRGSYEQYF TGTGCCAGCAGCCAAGATCGGGGTTCCTACGAGCAGTACTTC
- - TRBJ2-7 TRBV7-6 CASSLETGQSYEQYF TGTGCCAGCAGCTTGGAGACAGGTCAGTCCTACGAGCAGTACTTC
few TRBD1 TRBJ2-1 TRBV6-1 CASTVGQGANEQFF TGTGCCAGCACCGTAGGACAGGGGGCGAATGAGCAGTTCTTC
- TRBD2 TRBJ2-7 TRBV7-2 CASSLGPSISGNYEQYF TGTGCCAGCAGCTTAGGACCGTCGATTAGCGGGAACTACGAGCAGTACTTC
- - TRBJ2-5 TRBV5-1 CASSLSETQYF TGCGCCAGCAGCTTGAGCGAGACCCAGTACTTC
- TRBD2 TRBJ2-5 TRBV5-8 CASSRTLAGVGETQYF TGTGCCAGCAGCCGGACCCTAGCGGGAGTCGGGGAGACCCAGTACTTC
- - TRBJ1-1 TRBV28 CASRRDSRITLPRANTEAFF TGTGCCAGCCGGAGGGATTCCCGCATAACCCTCCCAAGGGCTAACACTGAAGCTTTCTTT
- - TRBJ1-5 TRBV28 CAAFPGIRSRLYSNQPQHF TGTGCTGCCTTCCCCGGGATCCGATCACGACTATATAGCAATCAGCCCCAGCATTTT
- - TRBJ2-1 TRBV13 CASSLGRSYNEQFF TGTGCCAGCAGCTTAGGGCGGTCTTACAATGAGCAGTTCTTC
- - TRBJ1-5 TRBV7-8 CASSLGGGYSNQPQHF TGTGCCAGCAGCTTAGGGGGAGGGTATAGCAATCAGCCCCAGCATTTT
once - TRBJ1-2 TRBV30 CAWSVETVYGYTF TGTGCCTGGAGTGTGGAGACAGTCTATGGCTACACCTTC
- TRBD2 TRBJ2-1 TRBV7-8 CASSLSTSGGYNEQFF TGTGCCAGCAGCTTATCGACTAGCGGGGGGTACAATGAGCAGTTCTTC
- - TRBJ2-5 TRBV5-1 CASSLGLGEETQYF TGCGCCAGCAGCTTGGGACTAGGGGAAGAGACCCAGTACTTC
- - TRBJ1-2 TRBV7-9 CASSLDGGPYGYTF TGTGCCAGCAGCTTAGATGGGGGCCCCTATGGCTACACCTTC
- TRBD1 TRBJ1-2 TRBV19 CASSILQGGGYTF TGTGCCAGTAGTATCCTACAGGGGGGTGGCTACACCTTC
many - TRBJ1-1 TRBV6-5 CASSYSIGTTEAFF TGTGCCAGCAGTTACTCGATAGGGACAACTGAAGCTTTCTTT
few TRBD1 TRBJ2-7 TRBV6-5 CASSYLDRGLSYEQYF TGTGCCAGCAGTTACCTTGACAGGGGCCTGTCCTACGAGCAGTACTTC
- - TRBJ1-1 TRBV15 CATRSLTGNGKTEAFF TGTGCCACTCGATCTCTCACAGGTAACGGTAAGACTGAAGCTTTCTTT
- TRBD1 TRBJ1-2 TRBV2 CASSEGTGHYGYTF TGTGCCAGCAGTGAGGGGACAGGGCACTATGGCTACACCTTC
- TRBD1 TRBJ2-3 TRBV7-2 CASSLAPRTGGNTDTQYF TGTGCCAGCAGCTTAGCGCCTCGGACAGGGGGCAACACAGATACGCAGTATTTT
- - TRBJ2-7 TRBV5-1 CASSFSGGSYEQYF TGCGCCAGCAGCTTTAGCGGAGGGTCCTACGAGCAGTACTTC
- - TRBJ2-2 TRBV7-9 CASSLGVYGVAGELFF TGTGCCAGCAGCTTAGGTGTATACGGGGTCGCCGGGGAGCTGTTTTTT
- - TRBJ1-3 TRBV2 CASGAGQGFPSGNTIYF TGTGCCAGCGGCGCTGGGCAGGGCTTTCCCTCTGGAAACACCATATATTTT
- - TRBJ1-6 TRBV4-2 CASSQGDKNSPLHF TGTGCCAGCAGCCAAGGGGACAAAAATTCACCCCTCCACTTT
- TRBD2 TRBJ2-7 TRBV19 CASSISGQREARRYEQYF TGTGCCAGTAGTATATCAGGGCAGCGGGAGGCTCGCCGCTACGAGCAGTACTTC
- TRBD2 TRBJ2-1 TRBV15 CATSWGMGEREYNEQFF TGTGCCACCAGCTGGGGCATGGGGGAGCGGGAGTACAATGAGCAGTTCTTC
- - TRBJ1-2 TRBV6-5 CASNSGVPNYGYTF TGTGCCAGCAACTCAGGGGTCCCTAACTATGGCTACACCTTC
- - TRBJ2-3 TRBV6-5 CASRRADTQYF TGTGCCAGCAGGCGGGCAGATACGCAGTATTTT
- TRBD2 TRBJ2-7 TRBV5-4 CASSLEGRDYEQYF TGTGCCAGCAGCCTGGAGGGGAGGGACTACGAGCAGTACTTC
- - TRBJ1-4 TRBV9 CASSVAGDEKLFF TGTGCCAGCAGCGTAGCAGGGGATGAAAAACTGTTTTTT
- - TRBJ1-4 TRBV18 CASSSPLKGEKLFF TGTGCCAGCTCATCTCCACTAAAGGGGGAAAAACTGTTTTTT